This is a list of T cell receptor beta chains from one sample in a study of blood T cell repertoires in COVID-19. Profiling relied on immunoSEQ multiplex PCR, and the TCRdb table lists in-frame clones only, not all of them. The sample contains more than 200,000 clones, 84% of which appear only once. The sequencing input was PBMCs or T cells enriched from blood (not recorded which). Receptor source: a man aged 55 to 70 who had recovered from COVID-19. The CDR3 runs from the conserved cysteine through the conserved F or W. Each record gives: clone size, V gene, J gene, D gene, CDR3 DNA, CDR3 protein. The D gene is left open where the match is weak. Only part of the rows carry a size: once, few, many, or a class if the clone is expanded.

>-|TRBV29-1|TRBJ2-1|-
TGCAGCGTTGGTCAGGGCCTGGGTAACAATGAGCAGTTCTTC
CSVGQGLGNNEQFF
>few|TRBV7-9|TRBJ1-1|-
TGTGCCAGCAGCCCTCGCGTACAGGGGAACACTGAAGCTTTCTTT
CASSPRVQGNTEAFF
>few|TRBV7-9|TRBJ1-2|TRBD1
TGTGCCAGCAGCTCAAACAGGGGGCGCGACTATGGCTACACCTTC
CASSSNRGRDYGYTF
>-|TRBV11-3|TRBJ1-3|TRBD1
TGTGCCAGCAGCCCGGACAGGGGGCGAGTAGGCACCATATATTTT
CASSPDRGRVGTIYF
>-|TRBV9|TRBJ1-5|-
TGTGCCAGCAGCCCGGAGGGGTTCAGCAATCAGCCCCAGCATTTT
CASSPEGFSNQPQHF
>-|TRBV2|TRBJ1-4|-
TGTGCCAGCAGTGTCGACAGAGATAATGAAAAACTGTTTTTT
CASSVDRDNEKLFF
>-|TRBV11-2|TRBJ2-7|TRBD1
TGTGCCAGCAGCTTAGTGGGGACAGCCTCCTACGAGCAGTACTTC
CASSLVGTASYEQYF
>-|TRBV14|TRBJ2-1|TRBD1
TGTGCCAGCAGCCAAGAGAGAGGAGTGGACAGGGCCTACAATGAGCAGTTCTTC
CASSQERGVDRAYNEQFF
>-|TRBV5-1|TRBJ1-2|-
TGCGCCAGCAGCCTGGACGACATCAGCTATGGCTACACCTTC
CASSLDDISYGYTF
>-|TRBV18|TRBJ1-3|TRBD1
TGTGCCAGCTCAAGGACAGGGCTTCAGGCTGGAAACACCATATATTTT
CASSRTGLQAGNTIYF
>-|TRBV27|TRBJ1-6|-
TGTGCCAGCAGTCCTCAGTGGAGTTCACCCCTCCACTTT
CASSPQWSSPLHF
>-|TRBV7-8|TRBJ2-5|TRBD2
TGTGCCAGCAGCTTGTCGGGGGGGGCGGACCACGAGACCCAGTACTTC
CASSLSGGADHETQYF
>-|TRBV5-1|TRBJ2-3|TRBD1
TGCGCCAGCAGCTTCGAACAGGGGGATAGCACAGATACGCAGTATTTT
CASSFEQGDSTDTQYF
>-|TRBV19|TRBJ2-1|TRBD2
TGTGCCAGTAGTGCGCCCTCCGGGACTAGCGGACCGAGCTCCTACAATGAGCAGTTCTTC
CASSAPSGTSGPSSYNEQFF
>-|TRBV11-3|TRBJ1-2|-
TGTGCCAGCAGCCCTCGACAGACGCCCTATGGCTACACCTTC
CASSPRQTPYGYTF
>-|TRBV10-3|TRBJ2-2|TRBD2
TGTGCCATCAGAGCGGGGGCCACGAACACCGGGGAGCTGTTTTTT
CAIRAGATNTGELFF
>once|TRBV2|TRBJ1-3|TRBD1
TGTGCCAGCAGTGAAGGACAGGGCGGCGGCACCATATATTTT
CASSEGQGGGTIYF
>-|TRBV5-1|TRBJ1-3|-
TGCGCCAGCAGCTTGGACGCGTACTCTGGAAACACCATATATTTT
CASSLDAYSGNTIYF
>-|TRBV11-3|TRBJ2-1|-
TGTGCCAGCAGCTTAGAAATAGCCTACAATGAGCAGTTCTTC
CASSLEIAYNEQFF
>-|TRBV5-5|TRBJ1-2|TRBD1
TGTGCCAGCAGGCCGGGACAGGGTGGCTATGGCTACACCTTC
CASRPGQGGYGYTF
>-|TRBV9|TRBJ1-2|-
TGTGCCAGCAGCGTAGCGGCAGGGAACAACTATGGCTACACCTTC
CASSVAAGNNYGYTF
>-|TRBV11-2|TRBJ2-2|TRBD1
TGTGCCAGCAGCAGCCGGGACAGGGGGCCCGGGGAGCTGTTTTTT
CASSSRDRGPGELFF
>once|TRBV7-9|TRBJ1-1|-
TGTGCCAGCAGCCACGGAGGGGGGGCCTGGAACACTGAAGCTTTCTTT
CASSHGGGAWNTEAFF
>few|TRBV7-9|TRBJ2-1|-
TGTGCCAGCAGCTTCGTTCGGGGTGGTTTAAATGAGCAGTTCTTC
CASSFVRGGLNEQFF
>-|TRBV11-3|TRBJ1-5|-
TGTGCCAGCAGCGGGGGCAACAATCAGCCCCAGCATTTT
CASSGGNNQPQHF
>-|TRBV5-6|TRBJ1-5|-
TGTGCCAGCAGCTTGAGCCGCAATCAGCCCCAGCATTTT
CASSLSRNQPQHF
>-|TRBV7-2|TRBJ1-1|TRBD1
TGTGCCAGCAGCCAAGCCCCTTACAGGGGTAAGAGGTCTGAAGCTTTCTTT
CASSQAPYRGKRSEAFF
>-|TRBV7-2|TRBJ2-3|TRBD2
TGTGCCAGCAGCCCCGCGCTAGCGGTTGCTAGCACAGATACGCAGTATTTT
CASSPALAVASTDTQYF